This T cell receptor (beta chain) was observed in a study of blood T cell repertoires in COVID-19 (dated by TCRdb to 2018 to 2021). At the level of the whole study: Samples covering the acute and convalescent phases of COVID-19 were provided by collaborators in the United States, Italy and Spain. The prospective study material was composed of cDNA or gDNA derived from T cells, B-cell-depleted T cells, or PBMCs. The dataset comprised deeply sampled blood TCRbeta repertoires from subjects exposed to, actively infected with, or recovered from COVID-19. A freely available public database, intended as a resource for researchers studying the immune response to SARS-CoV-2, is where the repertoires were released. Samples were obtained from the ongoing ImmuneRACE study (first 160 participants) and from some 1,200 subjects provided by 6 global collaborators. The sample metadata nearly always contained a de-identified subject ID, COVID-19 status, age in years and sex. Where HLA class I and class II types were available, the types were taken from metadata supplied by the sample provider, not from assay-based typing.

Enrolling through a virtual design, the prospective study's participants ranged in age from about 18 to 89 years and lived across some 23 United States geographic areas. In the prospective study, participants were assigned to cohorts based on the clinical history participants reported in a screening survey and a study questionnaire. In the prospective study, whole blood, serum and a nasopharyngeal or oropharyngeal swab were collected from each participant by mobile phlebotomists. Prospective study participants could optionally give additional blood draws and questionnaires over an approximately two-month period. Blood samples from the prospective study were shipped frozen or at room temperature prior to DNA extraction. Concerning this clone itself: Its antigen target is currently unknown. One base away there is no much larger clone; base qualities are not given.

The research as a whole found: The quantity of clinical and demographic metadata differed by source and by participant and was supplied without curation.

TCRbeta CDR3 regions were amplified from genomic DNA using the immunoSEQ Assay, a bias-controlled multiplex PCR. The source study handled its data this way. Within the assay, amplification of reference gene primers was used to estimate how many nucleated cells each sample contained. Sequence reads were collapsed and filtered to measure the absolute abundance of every unique TCRbeta CDR3 rearrangement. For each sample, productive Simpson clonality was calculated as the square root of Simpson's diversity index across productive rearrangements. Imported from immuneACCESS, the table was reduced by TCRdb to in-frame sequences with V and J called. These copies leave out some clones; in studies compared against another copy, an unresolved V gene accounts for under half, and the cause of the remainder is not known. The DNA was the basis for D and trimming; V, J and clone size are from that table. The sample yields 150,000 or so clones; roughly 84% were counted once. The top ten constitute over 0.95% of the sample.

The CDR3 numbers 15 residues from cysteine through phenylalanine. Left in the record is the CDR3 DNA by itself, 45 bases read in frame from the first base. V was cut back by 1 base and J by 0 bases, leaving a gap of 10 bases between them. According to the germline V gene, CDR1 reads SGHVS and CDR2 reads FQNEAQ. The sequenced material came from PBMCs or T cells enriched from blood (not recorded which). This sequence was found in a human donor with acute COVID-19. The donor label of this sample is uncertain. The chain is assembled from TRBV7-8 and TRBJ2-7, with no confidently assigned D gene. The CDR3 reads CASSLVHDNSYEQYF. The nucleotide sequence is given as TGTGCCAGCAGCTTAGTGCACGACAACTCCTACGAGCAGTACTTC.